This TCR beta chain appears in the sequencing data of a study of OX40 agonist ivuxolimab in advanced cancers. Overall study: Partial responses were seen in three patients, one with hepatocellular carcinoma and two with cutaneous melanoma.

Libraries were prepared by immunoSEQ multiplex PCR; TCRdb keeps only in-frame clonotypes and omits some of them. The sample consists of around 71,000 clones, 75% to 85% of them appearing once. V was cut by 2 bases and J by 0 bases, with 4 bases left in between. The CDR3 is 13 amino acids. CDR1 and CDR2 from the germline V gene are SGHNT and YENEEA. The clonotype was recovered from an adult with an advanced solid tumor such as melanoma, head and neck, liver or kidney cancer. The J gene is TRBJ1-1, the V gene TRBV11-3; D ambiguous. The sample in question was CD4+ or CD8+ T cells sorted from blood, obtained in a trial of the OX40 agonist ivuxolimab. For the CDR3, the DNA is TGTGCCAGCAGCTTAATAATGAACACTGAAGCTTTCTTT. Protein: CASSLIMNTEAFF.